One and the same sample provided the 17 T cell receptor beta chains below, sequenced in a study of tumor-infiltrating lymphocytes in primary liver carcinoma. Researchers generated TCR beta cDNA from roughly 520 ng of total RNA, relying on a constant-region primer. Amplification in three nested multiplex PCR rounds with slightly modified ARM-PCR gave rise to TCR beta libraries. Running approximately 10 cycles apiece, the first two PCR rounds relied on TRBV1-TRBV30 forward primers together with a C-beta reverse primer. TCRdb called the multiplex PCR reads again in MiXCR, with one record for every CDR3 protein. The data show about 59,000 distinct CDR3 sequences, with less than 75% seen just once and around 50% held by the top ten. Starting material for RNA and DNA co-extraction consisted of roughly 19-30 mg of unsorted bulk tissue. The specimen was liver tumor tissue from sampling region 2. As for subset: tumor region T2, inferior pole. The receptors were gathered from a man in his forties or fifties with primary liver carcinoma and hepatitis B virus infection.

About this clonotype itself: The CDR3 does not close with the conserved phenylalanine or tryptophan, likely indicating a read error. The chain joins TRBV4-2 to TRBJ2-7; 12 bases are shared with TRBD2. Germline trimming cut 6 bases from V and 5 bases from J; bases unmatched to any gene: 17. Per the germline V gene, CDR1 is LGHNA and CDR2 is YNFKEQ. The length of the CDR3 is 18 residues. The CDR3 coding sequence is TGTGCCAGCAGTGGAAAACCGAGTCTAGCGGGAGGGCCACACGAGCAGTACTTA. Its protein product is CASSGKPSLAGGPHEQYL.

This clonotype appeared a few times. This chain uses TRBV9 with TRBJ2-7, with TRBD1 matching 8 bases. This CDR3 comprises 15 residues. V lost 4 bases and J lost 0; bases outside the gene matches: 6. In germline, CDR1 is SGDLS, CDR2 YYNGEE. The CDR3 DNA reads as TGTGCCAGCAGCACTGGACAGGGTGTCTCCTACGAGCAGTACTTC. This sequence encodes CASSTGQGVSYEQYF.

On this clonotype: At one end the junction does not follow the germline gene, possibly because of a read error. This CDR3 reads CVSSPRPSFGEQFF. Written as DNA, the CDR3 is TGTGTCAGCAGCCCTCGGCCCAGCTTTGGTGAGCAGTTCTTC. This chain joins TRBV6-5 and TRBJ2-1; D gene ambiguous. Germline V gives CDR1 MNHEY, CDR2 SVGAGI. This CDR3 is 14 amino acids long.

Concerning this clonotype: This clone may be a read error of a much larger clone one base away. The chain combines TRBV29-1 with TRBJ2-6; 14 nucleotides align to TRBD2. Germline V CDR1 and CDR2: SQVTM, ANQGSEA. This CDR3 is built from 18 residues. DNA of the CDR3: TGCAGCGTTGGAGGGACTAGCGGGAGCCTCTCTGGGGTCAACGTCCTGACTTTC. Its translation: CSVGGTSGSLSGVNVLTF.

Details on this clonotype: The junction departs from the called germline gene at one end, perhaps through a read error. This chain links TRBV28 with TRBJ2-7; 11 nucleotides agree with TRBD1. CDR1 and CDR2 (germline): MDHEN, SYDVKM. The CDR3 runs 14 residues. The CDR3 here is CASVRTGGAYEQSF. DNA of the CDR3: TGTGCCAGCGTCCGGACAGGGGGCGCCTACGAGCAGAGCTTC.

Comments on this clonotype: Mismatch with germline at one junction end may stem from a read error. In DNA, the CDR3 is TGTACCAGCAGCTTGAGTGCGGAGACCCAGTACTTC. Protein product: CTSSLSAETQYF. The gene calls are TRBV5-5 and TRBJ2-5; D ambiguous. Germline values: CDR1 SGHKS, CDR2 YYEKEE (reference sequence). The CDR3 has 12 residues.

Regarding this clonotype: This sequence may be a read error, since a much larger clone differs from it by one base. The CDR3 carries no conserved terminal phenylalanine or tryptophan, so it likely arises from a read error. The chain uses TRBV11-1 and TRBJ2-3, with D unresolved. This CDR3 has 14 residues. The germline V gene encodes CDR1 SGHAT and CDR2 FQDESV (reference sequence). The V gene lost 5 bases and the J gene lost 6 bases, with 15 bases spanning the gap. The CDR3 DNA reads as TGTGCCAGCAGCCCTAAGGGCCCGTTTGATACGCAGTATTTG. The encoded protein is CASSPKGPFDTQYL.

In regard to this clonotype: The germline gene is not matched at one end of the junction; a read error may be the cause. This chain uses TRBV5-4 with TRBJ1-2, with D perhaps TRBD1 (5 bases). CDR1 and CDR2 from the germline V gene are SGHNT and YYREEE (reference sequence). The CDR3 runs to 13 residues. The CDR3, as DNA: TGTGCCAGCAGCTTTGTGCGGGACTATGGCTACACTTTC. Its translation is CASSFVRDYGYTF.

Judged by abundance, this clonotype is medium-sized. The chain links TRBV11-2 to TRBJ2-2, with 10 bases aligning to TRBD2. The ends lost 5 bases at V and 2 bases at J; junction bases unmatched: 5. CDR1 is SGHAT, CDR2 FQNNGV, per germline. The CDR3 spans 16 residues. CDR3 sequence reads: CASSRTSGVNTGELFF. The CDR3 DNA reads TGTGCCAGCAGCCGTACTAGCGGGGTAAACACCGGGGAGCTGTTTTTT.

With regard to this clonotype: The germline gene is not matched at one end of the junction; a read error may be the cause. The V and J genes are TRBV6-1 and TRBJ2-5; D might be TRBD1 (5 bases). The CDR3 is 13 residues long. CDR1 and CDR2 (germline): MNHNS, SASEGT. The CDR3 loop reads CASSLRGAETQYF. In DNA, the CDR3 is TGTGCCAGCAGTTTAAGGGGTGCAGAGACACAGTACTTC.

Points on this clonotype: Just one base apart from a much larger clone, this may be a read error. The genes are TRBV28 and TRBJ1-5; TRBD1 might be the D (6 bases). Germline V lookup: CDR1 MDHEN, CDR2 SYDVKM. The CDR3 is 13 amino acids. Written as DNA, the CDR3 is TGTTCCATCTCCACAGGGCCCCGTCAGCCCCAGCATTTT. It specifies CSISTGPRQPQHF.

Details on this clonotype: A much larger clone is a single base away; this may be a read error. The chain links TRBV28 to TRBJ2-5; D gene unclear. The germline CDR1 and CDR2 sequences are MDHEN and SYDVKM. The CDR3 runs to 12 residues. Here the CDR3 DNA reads TGTGCCAGCAGTTTATCTTTGGAGATCCAGTACTTC. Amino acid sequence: CASSLSLEIQYF. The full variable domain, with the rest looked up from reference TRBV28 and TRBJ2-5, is DVKVTQSSRYLVKRTGEKVFLECVQDMDHENMFWYRQDPGLGLRLIYFSYDVKMKEKGDIPEGYSVSREKKERFSLILESASTNQTSMYLCASSLSLEIQYFGPGTRLLVL.

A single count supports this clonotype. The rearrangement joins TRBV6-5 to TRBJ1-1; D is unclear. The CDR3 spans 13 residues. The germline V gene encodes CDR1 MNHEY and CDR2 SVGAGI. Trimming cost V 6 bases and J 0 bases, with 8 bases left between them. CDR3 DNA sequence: TGTGCCAGCAGCCCCTCTGTGAACACTGAAGCTTTCTTT. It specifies CASSPSVNTEAFF.

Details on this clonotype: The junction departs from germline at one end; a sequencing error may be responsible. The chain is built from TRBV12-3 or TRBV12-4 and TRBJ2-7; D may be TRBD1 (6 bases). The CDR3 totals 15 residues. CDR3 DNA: TGTGCCAGCAGTATCGGGACAAGGGGTCCCTACGGGCAGTACTTC. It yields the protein CASSIGTRGPYGQYF.

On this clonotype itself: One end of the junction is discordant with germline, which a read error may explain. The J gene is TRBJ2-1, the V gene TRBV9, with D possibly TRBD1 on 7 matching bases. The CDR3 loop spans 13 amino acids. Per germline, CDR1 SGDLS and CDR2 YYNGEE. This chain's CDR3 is CAGSPGGGDEQFF. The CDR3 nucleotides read TGTGCCGGCAGCCCAGGGGGAGGTGATGAGCAGTTCTTC.

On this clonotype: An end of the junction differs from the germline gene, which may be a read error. The CDR3 loop reads CNVPYSDRVRVTTGELFF. The CDR3 bases are TGCAACGTTCCCTATTCCGACAGGGTGAGAGTGACCACCGGGGAGCTGTTTTTT. J is TRBJ2-2 and V is TRBV29-1; TRBD1 matches at 7 bases. Germline V CDR1 and CDR2: SQVTM, ANQGSEA. CDR3 size: 18 residues.

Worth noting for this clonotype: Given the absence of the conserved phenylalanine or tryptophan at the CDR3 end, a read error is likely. This CDR3 is CVIKAGGPGEQYL. The DNA of the CDR3 is TGTGTCATCAAGGCGGGAGGGCCCGGTGAGCAGTACCTC. The gene calls are TRBV10-3 and TRBJ2-7, with 9 bases fitting TRBD2. The CDR3 extends over 13 amino acids. CDR1 and CDR2 (germline): ENHRY, SYGVKD.